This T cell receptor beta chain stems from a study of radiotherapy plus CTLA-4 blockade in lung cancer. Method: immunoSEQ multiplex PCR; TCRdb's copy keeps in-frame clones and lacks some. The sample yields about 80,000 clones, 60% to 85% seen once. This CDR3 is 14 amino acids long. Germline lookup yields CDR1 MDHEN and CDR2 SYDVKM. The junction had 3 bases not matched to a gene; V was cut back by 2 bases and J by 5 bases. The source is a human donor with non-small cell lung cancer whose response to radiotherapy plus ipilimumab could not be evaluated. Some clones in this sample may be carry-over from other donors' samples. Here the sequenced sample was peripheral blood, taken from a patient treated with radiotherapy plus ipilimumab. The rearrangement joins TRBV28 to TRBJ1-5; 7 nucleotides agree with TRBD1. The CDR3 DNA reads TGTGCCAGCAGTTTAAGGGGGCGTGATCAGCCCCAGCATTTT. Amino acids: CASSLRGRDQPQHF.